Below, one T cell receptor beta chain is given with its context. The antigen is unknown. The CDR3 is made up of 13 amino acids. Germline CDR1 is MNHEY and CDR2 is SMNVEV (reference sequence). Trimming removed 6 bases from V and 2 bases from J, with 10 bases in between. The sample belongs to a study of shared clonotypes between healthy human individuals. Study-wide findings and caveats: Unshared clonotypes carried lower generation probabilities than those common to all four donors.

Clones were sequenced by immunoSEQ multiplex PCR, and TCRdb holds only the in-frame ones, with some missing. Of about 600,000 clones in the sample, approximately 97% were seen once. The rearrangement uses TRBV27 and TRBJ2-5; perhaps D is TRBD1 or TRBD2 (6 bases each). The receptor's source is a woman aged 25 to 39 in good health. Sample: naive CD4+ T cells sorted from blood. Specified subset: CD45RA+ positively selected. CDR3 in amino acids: CASRSGAQETQYF. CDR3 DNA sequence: TGTGCCAGCAGGTCGGGGGCTCAAGAGACCCAGTACTTC.